This TCR beta chain was sequenced in a study of identifying expanded T cells in peripheral blood (dated by TCRdb to between 2018 and 2020). For context, the study as a whole: Technical replicates were generated by sequencing separate aliquots of the same genomic DNA pool, with four replicates compared pairwise. The paper as a whole reports these results and caveats: The binomial model flagged approximately 1.2 differentially abundant clones between technical replicates, compared with about 17 over roughly 2 weeks and approximately 20 over around four weeks. Across all healthy-donor time intervals, the beta-binomial model significantly cut both the number of clones called differentially abundant and the false-positive rate. Variance in clone template counts between approximately 2-week samples significantly increased with total template count across all healthy donors. The authors expected biological variance in healthy repertoires might increase further over much longer intervals such as months to years.

As regards this clone: Its antigen is unknown. No much larger clonotype is one base removed from it; base qualities were not supplied.

The germline V gene sets CDR1 to SGHTS and CDR2 to YDEGEE. Counted from cysteine to phenylalanine, this CDR3 has 13 amino acids. The CDR3 DNA has 39 bases and is translated from base 1. Trimming removed 7 bases from V and 1 base from J; the gene matches leave 5 bases unexplained. During the collection period, no infections or other immune events were recorded for the healthy donors. Healthy-donor blood repertoires served as a training cohort to calibrate time-dependent variance in a beta-binomial model of T-cell clone differential abundance. The training cohort was composed of around ten healthy donors, 3 female and 7 male. The donors were between about 25 and 70 years old, with an average age of roughly 40 years. Whole blood from each healthy donor was obtained from a commercial supplier and was collected at three time points roughly 14 days apart. For immunosequencing, genomic DNA was extracted from whole blood that had not been sorted.

TCRbeta CDR3 regions were profiled with the immunoSEQ Assay using bias-controlled multiplex PCR amplification of genomic DNA. The original methods were these. To quantify the absolute abundance of each unique TCRbeta CDR3 region, the sequences were collapsed and filtered. Two models were used to test differential abundance: a binomial model (Fisher-equivalent) and a beta-binomial model that adds time-dependent variance fitted from healthy donors. Clones with fewer than 5 combined templates were excluded, and clones with Benjamini-Hochberg FDR below 0.01 were called differentially abundant. Using the form v = (b*log(k)+a)^2, the beta-binomial variance was modeled as a function of the total template count across the two samples. The table was pulled from immuneACCESS by TCRdb, which kept in-frame rearrangements only. Such tables lose some clones; where checked, under half of the loss comes from unresolved V genes, and the rest has no known cause. V and J calls and clone size are given by that table; D and trimming were obtained from the DNA. Across this sample there are some 120,000 clones, with more than 75% seen only once. Of the sample, less than 4% is held by the ten largest clones.

Sequenced material: blood. The V and J segments used are TRBV5-8 and TRBJ2-7, with 7 bases in between that match TRBD1. This clonotype was sampled from a person between 18 and 69 years old in good health. The DNA sequence is TGTGCCAGCGGGACAGATACGTCCTACGAGCAGTACTTC. This sequence encodes CASGTDTSYEQYF.